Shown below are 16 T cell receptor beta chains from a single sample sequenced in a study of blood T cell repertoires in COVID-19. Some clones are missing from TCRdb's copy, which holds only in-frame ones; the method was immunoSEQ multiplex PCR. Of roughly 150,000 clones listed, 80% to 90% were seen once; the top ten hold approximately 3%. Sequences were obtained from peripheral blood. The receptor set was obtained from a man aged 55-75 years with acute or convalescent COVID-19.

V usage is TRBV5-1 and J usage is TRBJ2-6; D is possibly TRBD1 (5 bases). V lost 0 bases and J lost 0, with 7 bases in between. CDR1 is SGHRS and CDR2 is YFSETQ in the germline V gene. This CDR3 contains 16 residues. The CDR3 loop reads CASSLGQLSGANVLTF. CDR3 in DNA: TGCGCCAGCAGCTTGGGACAGCTCTCTGGGGCCAACGTCCTGACTTTC.

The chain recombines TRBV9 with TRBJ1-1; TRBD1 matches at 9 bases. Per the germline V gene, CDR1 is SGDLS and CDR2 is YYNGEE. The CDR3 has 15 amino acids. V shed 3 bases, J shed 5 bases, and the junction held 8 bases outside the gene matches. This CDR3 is CASSAPQGARTEAFF. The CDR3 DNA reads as TGTGCCAGCAGCGCGCCACAGGGGGCGCGTACTGAAGCTTTCTTT.

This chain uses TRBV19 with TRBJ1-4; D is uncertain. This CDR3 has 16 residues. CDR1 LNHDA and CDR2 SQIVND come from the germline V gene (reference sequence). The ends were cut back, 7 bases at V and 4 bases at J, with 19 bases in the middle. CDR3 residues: CASTPLSGKGNEKLFF. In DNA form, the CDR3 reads TGTGCCAGTACTCCCCTTTCGGGGAAGGGTAATGAAAAACTGTTTTTT.

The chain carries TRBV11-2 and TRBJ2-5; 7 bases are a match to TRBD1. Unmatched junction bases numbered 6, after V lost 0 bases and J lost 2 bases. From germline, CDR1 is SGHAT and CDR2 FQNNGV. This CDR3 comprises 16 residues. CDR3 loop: CASSLDRVQGQETQYF. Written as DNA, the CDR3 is TGTGCCAGCAGCTTAGATCGCGTACAGGGGCAAGAGACCCAGTACTTC.

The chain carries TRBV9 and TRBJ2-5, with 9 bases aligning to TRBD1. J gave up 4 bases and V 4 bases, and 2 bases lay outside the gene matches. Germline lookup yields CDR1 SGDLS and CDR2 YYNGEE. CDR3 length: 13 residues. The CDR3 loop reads CASSRQGGETQYF. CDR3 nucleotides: TGTGCCAGCAGCCGACAGGGGGGAGAGACCCAGTACTTC.

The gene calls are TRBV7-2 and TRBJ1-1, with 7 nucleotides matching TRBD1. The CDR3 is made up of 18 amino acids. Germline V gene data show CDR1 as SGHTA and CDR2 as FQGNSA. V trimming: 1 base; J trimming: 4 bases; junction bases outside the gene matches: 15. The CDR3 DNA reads TGTGCCAGCAGCTTAGGTAGGGGGCAAACCCTTCCGGTCACTGAAGCTTTCTTT. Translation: CASSLGRGQTLPVTEAFF.

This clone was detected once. CDR3 DNA: TGTGCCAGTAATTTAGCGGGCGCCTTATACAATGAGCAGTTCTTC. This sequence encodes CASNLAGALYNEQFF. This rearrangement joins TRBV19 to TRBJ2-1; 7 nucleotides align to TRBD2. Germline loops: CDR1 LNHDA, CDR2 SQIVND (reference sequence). V dropped 7 bases and J dropped 4; count of bases not matched to a gene: 10. This CDR3 has 15 residues.

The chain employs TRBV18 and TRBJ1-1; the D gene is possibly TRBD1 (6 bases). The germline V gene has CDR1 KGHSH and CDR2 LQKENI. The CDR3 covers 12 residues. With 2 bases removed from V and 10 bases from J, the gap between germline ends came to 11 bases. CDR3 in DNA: TGTGCCAGCTCACCAGAGGAAGGGGGAGCTTTCTTT. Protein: CASSPEEGGAFF.

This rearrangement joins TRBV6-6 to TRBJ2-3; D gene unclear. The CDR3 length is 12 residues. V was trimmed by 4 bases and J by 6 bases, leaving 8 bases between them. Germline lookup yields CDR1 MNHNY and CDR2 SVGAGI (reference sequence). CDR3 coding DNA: TGTGCCAGCAGTTGGGCCGACGATACGCAGTATTTT. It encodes CASSWADDTQYF.

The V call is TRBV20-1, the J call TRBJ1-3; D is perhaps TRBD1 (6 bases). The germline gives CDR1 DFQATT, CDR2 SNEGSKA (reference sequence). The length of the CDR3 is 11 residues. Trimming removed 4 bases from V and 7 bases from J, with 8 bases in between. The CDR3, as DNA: TGCAGTGCTACCCAGGGGAACACCATATATTTT. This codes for CSATQGNTIYF.

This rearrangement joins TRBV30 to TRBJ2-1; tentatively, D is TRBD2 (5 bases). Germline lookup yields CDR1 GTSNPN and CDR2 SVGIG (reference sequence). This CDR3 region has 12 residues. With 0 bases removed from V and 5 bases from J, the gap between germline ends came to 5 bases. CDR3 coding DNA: TGTGCCTGGAGTGTGCGGGACAATGAGCAGTTCTTC. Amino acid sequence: CAWSVRDNEQFF. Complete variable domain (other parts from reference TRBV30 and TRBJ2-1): SQTIHQWPATLVQPVGSPLSLECTVEGTSNPNLYWYRQAAGRGLQLLFYSVGIGQISSEVPQNLSASRPQDRQFILSSKKLLLSDSGFYLCAWSVRDNEQFFGPGTRLTVL.

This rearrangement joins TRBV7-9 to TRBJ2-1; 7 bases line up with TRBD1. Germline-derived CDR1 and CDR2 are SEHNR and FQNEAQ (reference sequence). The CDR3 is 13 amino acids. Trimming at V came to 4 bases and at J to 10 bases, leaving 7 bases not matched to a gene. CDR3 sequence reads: CASSSDRAGEQFF. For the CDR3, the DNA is TGTGCCAGCAGCTCTGACAGGGCTGGGGAGCAGTTCTTC.

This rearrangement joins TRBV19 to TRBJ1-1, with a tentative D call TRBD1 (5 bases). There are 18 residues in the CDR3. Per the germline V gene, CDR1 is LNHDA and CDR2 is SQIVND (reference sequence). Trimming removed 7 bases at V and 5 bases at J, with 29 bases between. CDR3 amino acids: CASNTIERGLKGITEAFF. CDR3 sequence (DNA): TGTGCCAGTAACACAATTGAAAGGGGACTGAAGGGTATTACTGAAGCTTTCTTT.

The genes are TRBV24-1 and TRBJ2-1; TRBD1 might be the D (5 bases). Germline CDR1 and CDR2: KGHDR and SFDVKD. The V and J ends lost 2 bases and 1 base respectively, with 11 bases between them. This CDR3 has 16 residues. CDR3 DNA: TGTGCCACCAGTGATTCGACAGCGAAATCCTACAATGAGCAGTTCTTC. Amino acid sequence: CATSDSTAKSYNEQFF.

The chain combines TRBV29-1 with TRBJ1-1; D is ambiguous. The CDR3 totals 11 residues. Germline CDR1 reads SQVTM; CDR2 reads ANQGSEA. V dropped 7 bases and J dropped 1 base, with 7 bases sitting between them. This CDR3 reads CSASGNTEAFF. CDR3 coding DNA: TGCAGCGCATCCGGGAACACTGAAGCTTTCTTT.

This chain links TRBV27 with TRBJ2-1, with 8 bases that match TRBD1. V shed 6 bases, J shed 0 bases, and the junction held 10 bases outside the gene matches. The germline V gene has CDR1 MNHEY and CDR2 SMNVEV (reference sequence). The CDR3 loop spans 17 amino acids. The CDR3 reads CASRNHGQGRSYNEQFF. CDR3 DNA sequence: TGTGCCAGCAGAAACCACGGACAGGGACGCTCCTACAATGAGCAGTTCTTC.